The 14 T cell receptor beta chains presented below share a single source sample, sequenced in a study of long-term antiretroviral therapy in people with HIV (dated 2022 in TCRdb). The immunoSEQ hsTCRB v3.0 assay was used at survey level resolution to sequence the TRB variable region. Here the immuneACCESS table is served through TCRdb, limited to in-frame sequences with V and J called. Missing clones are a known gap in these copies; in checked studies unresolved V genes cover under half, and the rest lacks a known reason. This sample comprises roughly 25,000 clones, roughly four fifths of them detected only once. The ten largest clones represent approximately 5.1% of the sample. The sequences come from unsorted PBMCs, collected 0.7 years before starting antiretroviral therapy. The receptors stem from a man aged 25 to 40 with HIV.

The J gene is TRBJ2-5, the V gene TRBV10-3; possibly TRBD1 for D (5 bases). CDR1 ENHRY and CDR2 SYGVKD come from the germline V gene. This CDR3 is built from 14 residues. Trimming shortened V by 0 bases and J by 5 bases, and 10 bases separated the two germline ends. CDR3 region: CAISESPGWETQYF. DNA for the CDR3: TGTGCCATCAGTGAGTCCCCAGGGTGGGAGACCCAGTACTTC.

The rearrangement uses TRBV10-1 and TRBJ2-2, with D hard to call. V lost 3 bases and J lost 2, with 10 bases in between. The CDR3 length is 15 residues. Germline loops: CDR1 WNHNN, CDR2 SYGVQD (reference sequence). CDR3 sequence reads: CASSEGSVNTGELFF. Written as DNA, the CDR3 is TGCGCCAGCAGTGAAGGGTCGGTAAACACCGGGGAGCTGTTTTTT.

CDR3 sequence: CAISEGDEKLFF. The CDR3 DNA follows: TGTGCCATCAGTGAGGGGGATGAAAAACTGTTTTTT. The gene calls are TRBV10-3 and TRBJ1-4; no definite D call. V was pared by 2 bases and J by 6 bases, with 4 bases between. This CDR3 is built from 12 residues. Germline V gene data show CDR1 as ENHRY and CDR2 as SYGVKD.

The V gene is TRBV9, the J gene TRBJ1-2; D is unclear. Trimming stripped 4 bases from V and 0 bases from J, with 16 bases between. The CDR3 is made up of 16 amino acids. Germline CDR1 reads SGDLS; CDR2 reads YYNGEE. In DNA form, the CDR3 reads TGTGCCAGCAGCTTACAGCCTGGCGAAGCTAACTATGGCTACACCTTC. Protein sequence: CASSLQPGEANYGYTF.

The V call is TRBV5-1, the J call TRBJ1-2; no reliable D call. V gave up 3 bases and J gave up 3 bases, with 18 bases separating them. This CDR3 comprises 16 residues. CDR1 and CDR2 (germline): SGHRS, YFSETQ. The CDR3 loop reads CASSSNGATTDYGYTF. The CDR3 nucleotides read TGCGCCAGCAGCTCCAATGGAGCGACAACCGACTATGGCTACACCTTC.

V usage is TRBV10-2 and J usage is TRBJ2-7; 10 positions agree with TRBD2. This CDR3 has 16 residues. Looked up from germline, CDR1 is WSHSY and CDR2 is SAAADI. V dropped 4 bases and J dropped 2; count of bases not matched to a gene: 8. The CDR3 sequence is CASSGLLAGAPYEQYF. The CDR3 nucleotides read TGCGCCAGCAGTGGACTTCTAGCGGGAGCCCCCTACGAGCAGTACTTC.

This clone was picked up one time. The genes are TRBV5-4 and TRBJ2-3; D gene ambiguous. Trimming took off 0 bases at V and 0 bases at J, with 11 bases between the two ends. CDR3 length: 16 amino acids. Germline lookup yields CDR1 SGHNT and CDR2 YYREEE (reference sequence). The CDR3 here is CASSLGKRSSTDTQYF. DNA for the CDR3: TGTGCCAGCAGCTTGGGGAAGAGATCTAGCACAGATACGCAGTATTTT.

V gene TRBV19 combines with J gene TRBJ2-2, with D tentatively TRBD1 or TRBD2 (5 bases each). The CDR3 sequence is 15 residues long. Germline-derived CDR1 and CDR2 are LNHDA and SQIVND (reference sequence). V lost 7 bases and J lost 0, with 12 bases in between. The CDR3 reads CASTGPGTNTGELFF. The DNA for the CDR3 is TGTGCCAGTACAGGGCCGGGAACGAACACCGGGGAGCTGTTTTTT.

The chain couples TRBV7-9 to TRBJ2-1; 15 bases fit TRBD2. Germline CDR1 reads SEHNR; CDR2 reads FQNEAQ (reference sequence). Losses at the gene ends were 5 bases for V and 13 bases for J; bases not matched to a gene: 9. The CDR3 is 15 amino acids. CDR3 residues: CASSPGTSGRSVQFF. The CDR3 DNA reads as TGTGCCAGCAGCCCCGGGACTAGCGGGAGGTCTGTTCAGTTCTTC.

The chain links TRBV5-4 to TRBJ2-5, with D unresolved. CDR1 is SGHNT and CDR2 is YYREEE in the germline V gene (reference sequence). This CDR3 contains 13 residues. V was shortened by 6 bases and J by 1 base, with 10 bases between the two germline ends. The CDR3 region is CASTWSGQETQYF. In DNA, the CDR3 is TGTGCCAGCACCTGGAGTGGCCAAGAGACCCAGTACTTC.

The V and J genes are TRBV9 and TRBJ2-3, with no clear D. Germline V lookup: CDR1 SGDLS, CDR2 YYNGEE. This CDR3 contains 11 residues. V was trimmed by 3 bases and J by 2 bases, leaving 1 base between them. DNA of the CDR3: TGTGCCAGCAGCGCCACAGATACGCAGTATTTT. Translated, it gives CASSATDTQYF.

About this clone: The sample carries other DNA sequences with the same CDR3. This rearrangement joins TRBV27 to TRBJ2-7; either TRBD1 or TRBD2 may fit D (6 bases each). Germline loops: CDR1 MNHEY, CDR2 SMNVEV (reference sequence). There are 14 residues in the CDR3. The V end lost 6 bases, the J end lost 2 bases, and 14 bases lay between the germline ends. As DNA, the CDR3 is TGTGCCAGCAGGACAGGAGGGGCACCCTACGAGCAGTACTTC. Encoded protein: CASRTGGAPYEQYF.

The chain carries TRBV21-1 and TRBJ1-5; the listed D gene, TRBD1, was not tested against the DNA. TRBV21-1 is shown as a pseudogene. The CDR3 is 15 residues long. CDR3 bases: TGTGCCAGCAGCGTCCGCGGACAGGGGATTAGGGCCCAGCATTTT. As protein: CASSVRGQGIRAQHF.

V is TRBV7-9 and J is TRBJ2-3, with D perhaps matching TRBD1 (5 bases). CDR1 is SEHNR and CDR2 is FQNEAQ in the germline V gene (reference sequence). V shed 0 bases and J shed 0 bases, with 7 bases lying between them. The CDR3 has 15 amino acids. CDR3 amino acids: CASSLAQGSTDTQYF. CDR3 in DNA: TGTGCCAGCAGCTTAGCGCAGGGTAGCACAGATACGCAGTATTTT. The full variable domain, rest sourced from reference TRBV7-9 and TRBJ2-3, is DTGVSQNPRHKITKRGQNVTFRCDPISEHNRLYWYRQTLGQGPEFLTYFQNEAQLEKSRLLSDRFSAERPKGSFSTLEIQRTEQGDSAMYLCASSLAQGSTDTQYFGPGTRLTVL.